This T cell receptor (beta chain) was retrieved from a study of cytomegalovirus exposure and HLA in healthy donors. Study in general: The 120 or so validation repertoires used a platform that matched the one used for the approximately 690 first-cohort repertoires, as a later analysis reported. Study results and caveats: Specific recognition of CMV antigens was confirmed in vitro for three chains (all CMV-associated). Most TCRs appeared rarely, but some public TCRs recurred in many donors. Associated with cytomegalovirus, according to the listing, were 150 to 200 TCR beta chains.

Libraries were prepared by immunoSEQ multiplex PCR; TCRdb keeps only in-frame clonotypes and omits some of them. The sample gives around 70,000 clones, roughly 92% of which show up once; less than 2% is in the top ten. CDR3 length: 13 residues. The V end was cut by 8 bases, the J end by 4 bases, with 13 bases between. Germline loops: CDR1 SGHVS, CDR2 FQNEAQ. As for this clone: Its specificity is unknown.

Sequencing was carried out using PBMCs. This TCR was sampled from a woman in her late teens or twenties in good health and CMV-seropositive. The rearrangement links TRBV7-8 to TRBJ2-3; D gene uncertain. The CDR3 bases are TGTGCCAGCCAAGACATCATCCCAGATACGCAGTATTTT. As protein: CASQDIIPDTQYF. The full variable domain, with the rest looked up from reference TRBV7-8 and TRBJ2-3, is GAGVSQSPRYKVAKRGQDVALRCDPISGHVSLFWYQQALGQGPEFLTYFQNEAQLDKSGLPSDRFFAERPEGSVSTLKIQRTQQEDSAVYLCASQDIIPDTQYFGPGTRLTVL.